These 2 T cell receptor beta chains share one sample of origin, sequenced in a study of cytomegalovirus exposure and HLA in healthy donors. TCRdb keeps only in-frame clones here, not all; method: immunoSEQ multiplex PCR. The table records about 60,000 clones, approximately 96% of them present only once. Sequencing input: PBMCs. The receptors were sampled from a man between 18 and 35 years old in good health and CMV-seronegative.

This clone was seen a single time. The V and J genes are TRBV15 and TRBJ2-7; 7 bases map to TRBD2. The CDR3 runs to 14 residues. Germline values: CDR1 LNHNV, CDR2 YYDKDF (reference sequence). Germline trimming cut 6 bases from V and 5 bases from J; bases unmatched to any gene: 10. CDR3 protein: CATREGGKPHEQYF. DNA for the CDR3: TGTGCCACCAGGGAGGGAGGGAAACCCCACGAGCAGTACTTC.

This CDR3 reads CGADRDSNQPQHF. DNA for the CDR3: TGTGGGGCGGACAGGGATAGCAATCAGCCCCAGCATTTT. This chain links TRBV28 with TRBJ1-5; 8 bases are a match to TRBD1. The CDR3 is 13 amino acids. Germline lookup yields CDR1 MDHEN and CDR2 SYDVKM. The full variable domain, with the rest looked up from reference TRBV28 and TRBJ1-5, is DVKVTQSSRYLVKRTGEKVFLECVQDMDHENMFWYRQDPGLGLRLIYFSYDVKMKEKGDIPEGYSVSREKKERFSLILESASTNQTSMYLCGADRDSNQPQHFGDGTRLSIL.